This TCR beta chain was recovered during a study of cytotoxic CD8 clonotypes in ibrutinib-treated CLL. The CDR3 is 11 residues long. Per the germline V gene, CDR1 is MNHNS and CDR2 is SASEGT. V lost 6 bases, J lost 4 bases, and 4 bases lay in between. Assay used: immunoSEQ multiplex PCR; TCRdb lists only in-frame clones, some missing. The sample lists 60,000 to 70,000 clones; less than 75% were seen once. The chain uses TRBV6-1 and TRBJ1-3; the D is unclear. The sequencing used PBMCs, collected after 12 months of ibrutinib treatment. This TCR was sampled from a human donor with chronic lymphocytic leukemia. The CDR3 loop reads CASRLGNTIYF. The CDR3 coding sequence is TGTGCCAGCAGGTTGGGAAACACCATATATTTT.